One sample yielded the 32 T cell receptor beta chains listed below, sequenced in a study of T cell responses to AZD1222 COVID-19 vaccine. TCRdb keeps only in-frame clones here, not all; method: immunoSEQ multiplex PCR. The data hold around 110,000 clones, with around 90% observed a single time. Sequencing was performed on peripheral blood, taken on day 0 of AZD1222 vaccination. The receptors stem from an adult in good health.

This sequence joins TRBV30 and TRBJ2-3; TRBD2 is a possible D gene (6 bases). The CDR3 has 13 amino acids. In germline, CDR1 is GTSNPN, CDR2 SVGIG (reference sequence). The V and J ends lost 2 bases and 2 bases respectively, with 8 bases between them. The CDR3 nucleotides are TGTGCCTGGAGTCCGGGAGACACAGATACGCAGTATTTT. Amino acids: CAWSPGDTDTQYF.

This chain joins TRBV19 and TRBJ1-1; D may be TRBD1 (6 bases). V was trimmed by 7 bases and J by 1 base, leaving 13 bases between them. The length of the CDR3 is 14 residues. The V gene's germline CDR1 is LNHDA and CDR2 SQIVND (reference sequence). The DNA for the CDR3 is TGTGCCAGTAACTGGGGGGCTACGAACACTGAAGCTTTCTTT. It codes for CASNWGATNTEAFF. Together with reference TRBV19 and TRBJ1-1, the CDR3 gives the full variable domain: DGGITQSPKYLFRKEGQNVTLSCEQNLNHDAMYWYRQDPGQGLRLIYYSQIVNDFQKGDIAEGYSVSREKKESFPLTVTSAQKNPTAFYLCASNWGATNTEAFFGQGTRLTVV.

J is TRBJ2-7 and V is TRBV11-2; D unclear. The CDR3 covers 13 residues. Germline loops: CDR1 SGHAT, CDR2 FQNNGV. Trimming left V 5 bases short and J 4 bases short, with 12 bases between. The DNA of the CDR3 is TGTGCCAGCAGCCCCGGCTTACGATACGAGCAGTACTTC. It yields the protein CASSPGLRYEQYF.

This chain connects TRBV18 to TRBJ2-5; 10 bases match TRBD2. The J segment lost 3 bases and the V segment lost 4 bases, leaving 8 bases of the junction unmatched. The CDR3 has 16 amino acids. Germline-derived CDR1 and CDR2 are KGHSH and LQKENI. The CDR3 reads CASSRVAGGWEETQYF. The CDR3 region has the DNA TGTGCCAGCTCACGGGTAGCGGGAGGATGGGAAGAGACCCAGTACTTC.

This clone was observed a handful of times. V gene TRBV5-4 combines with J gene TRBJ1-3, with 7 bases matching TRBD1. CDR1 and CDR2 (germline): SGHNT, YYREEE (reference sequence). The CDR3 runs to 13 residues. The V segment lost 5 bases and the J segment 4 bases; nucleotides outside the gene matches: 3. The CDR3 spells CASSSGGGNTIYF. The DNA of the CDR3 is TGTGCCAGCAGTTCAGGGGGAGGAAACACCATATATTTT.

This chain connects TRBV3-1 (or the pseudogene TRBV3-2) to TRBJ2-7; D is uncertain. CDR3 length: 14 residues. Germline V gene lookup returns CDR1 LGHDT and CDR2 YNNKEL (reference sequence). V was trimmed by 0 bases and J by 6 bases, leaving 12 bases between them. CDR3 sequence reads: CASSQDWAEAEQYF. DNA for the CDR3: TGTGCCAGCAGCCAAGATTGGGCTGAAGCCGAGCAGTACTTC.

The rearrangement joins TRBV5-1 to TRBJ1-3, with 8 bases fitting TRBD1. With 0 bases clipped from V and 4 bases from J, the junction kept 9 bases outside the gene matches. Germline CDR1 is SGHRS and CDR2 is YFSETQ. The CDR3 sequence is 17 residues long. The CDR3: CASSLATGQASGNTIYF. CDR3 DNA: TGCGCCAGCAGCTTGGCCACGGGACAGGCAAGCGGAAACACCATATATTTT.

The CDR3 DNA reads TGTGCCATCAGGGGAGAATTGAATCTTTCACCCCTCCACTTT. Protein: CAIRGELNLSPLHF. This chain uses TRBV10-3 with TRBJ1-6; no clear D. Trimming shortened V by 6 bases and J by 9 bases, and 15 bases separated the two germline ends. The CDR3 spans 14 residues. CDR1 is ENHRY, CDR2 SYGVKD, per germline.

V usage is TRBV10-3 and J usage is TRBJ2-1, with 15 bases matching TRBD2. The CDR3 is made up of 21 amino acids. CDR1 and CDR2 (germline): ENHRY, SYGVKD. V shed 0 bases, J shed 7 bases, and the junction held 16 bases outside the gene matches. CDR3 residues: CAISESPGLAGGQGLWNEQFF. CDR3 DNA: TGTGCCATCAGTGAGTCACCTGGACTAGCGGGAGGGCAGGGGCTCTGGAATGAGCAGTTCTTC.

The chain has TRBV6-5 and TRBJ1-5; TRBD1 matches at 7 bases. Germline assignment: CDR1 MNHEY and CDR2 SVGAGI. The CDR3 covers 14 residues. J was trimmed by 7 bases and V by 5 bases; bases with no gene match: 8. CDR3: CASSPGQHLQPQHF. The CDR3 nucleotides read TGTGCCAGCAGTCCGGGACAGCATTTACAGCCCCAGCATTTT.

The genes are TRBV19 and TRBJ1-5; no clear D. Germline CDR1 LNHDA, CDR2 SQIVND (reference sequence). V was shortened by 5 bases and J by 5 bases, with 16 bases between the two germline ends. This CDR3 has 15 amino acids. The CDR3 loop is CASSVQNTAHQPQHF. The CDR3 coding sequence is TGTGCCAGTAGTGTGCAGAACACAGCTCATCAGCCCCAGCATTTT.

The V and J genes are TRBV19 and TRBJ2-1; 10 bases align to TRBD2. V was pared by 9 bases and J by 4 bases, with 3 bases of the junction left unmatched. CDR1 and CDR2 (germline): LNHDA, SQIVND (reference sequence). This CDR3 is built from 13 residues. CDR3: CARAGGSYNEQFF. The CDR3, as DNA: TGTGCCAGAGCGGGAGGGAGTTACAATGAGCAGTTCTTC.

As to this clone: The junction and the germline gene differ at one end; a read error may be behind it. The chain combines TRBV11-3 with TRBJ2-7; D might be TRBD1 or TRBD2, each matching 5 bases. Germline assignment: CDR1 SGHNT and CDR2 YENEEA. This CDR3 has 13 residues. The CDR3 coding sequence is TGTGCCACCAGCAGAGGGGCTGACTACGAGCAGTACTTC. It is translated as CATSRGADYEQYF.

This clone is classed as medium-sized. This rearrangement joins TRBV7-8 to TRBJ1-1; TRBD1 aligns across 10 bases. This CDR3 has 15 amino acids. From germline, CDR1 is SGHVS and CDR2 FQNEAQ. After removal of 0 bases from V and 2 bases from J, the junction contained 0 bases not matched to a gene. CDR3 sequence: CASSLATGGNTEAFF. CDR3 nucleotides: TGTGCCAGCAGCTTAGCGACAGGGGGCAACACTGAAGCTTTCTTT. Full variable domain (outside the CDR3, taken from reference TRBV7-8 and TRBJ1-1): GAGVSQSPRYKVAKRGQDVALRCDPISGHVSLFWYQQALGQGPEFLTYFQNEAQLDKSGLPSDRFFAERPEGSVSTLKIQRTQQEDSAVYLCASSLATGGNTEAFFGQGTRLTVV.

The J gene is TRBJ2-1, the V gene TRBV5-4; D is unresolved. Trimming took 1 base from V and 6 from J, leaving 8 bases between them. The CDR3 is made up of 13 amino acids. The germline V gene encodes CDR1 SGHNT and CDR2 YYREEE (reference sequence). Written as DNA, the CDR3 is TGTGCCAGCAGCTTGCCGCGAGTCAATGAGCAGTTCTTC. Protein sequence: CASSLPRVNEQFF.

This chain uses TRBV7-3 with TRBJ2-6, with a possible D match to TRBD1 (5 bases). The CDR3 length is 15 residues. The V gene lost 5 bases and the J gene lost 0 bases, with 8 bases spanning the gap. Germline V gene data show CDR1 as SGHTA and CDR2 as FQGTGA. The CDR3 DNA sequence: TGTGCCAGCAGCCTCAGGGTCTCTGGGGCCAACGTCCTGACTTTC. Its translation is CASSLRVSGANVLTF.

The chain links TRBV7-2 to TRBJ1-4, with a weak D call TRBD1 (6 bases). This CDR3 region has 15 residues. With 5 bases removed from V and 7 bases from J, the gap between germline ends came to 17 bases. In germline, CDR1 is SGHTA, CDR2 FQGNSA. CDR3 bases: TGTGCCAGCAGCCTAAGAAGGGGGGCGGGTGAAAAACTGTTTTTT. Protein: CASSLRRGAGEKLFF.

This clone was picked up one time. V gene TRBV27 combines with J gene TRBJ1-1, with D possibly TRBD1 on 6 matching bases. The CDR3 totals 17 residues. The germline V and J ends were trimmed by 3 bases and 5 bases, with 22 bases remaining between them. Germline V lookup: CDR1 MNHEY, CDR2 SMNVEV (reference sequence). The DNA for the CDR3 is TGTGCCAGCAGTTTCACCCGCTCATCCGGGACAACTACTGAAGCTTTCTTT. Amino acids: CASSFTRSSGTTTEAFF.

This chain joins TRBV19 and TRBJ1-2; tentative D call: TRBD1 (6 bases). V was cut by 7 bases and J by 4 bases, with 19 bases left in between. Germline CDR1 LNHDA, CDR2 SQIVND (reference sequence). The CDR3 runs to 15 residues. CDR3 residues: CASTDVGALVYGYTF. CDR3 nucleotide sequence: TGTGCCAGTACTGATGTGGGGGCGCTGGTCTATGGCTACACCTTC.

This clone appeared a single time. The chain uses TRBV6-2 or TRBV6-3 and TRBJ2-5; no clear D. The V end was cut by 2 bases, the J end by 3 bases, with 7 bases between. This CDR3 is 13 amino acids long. Germline assignment: CDR1 MNHEY and CDR2 SVGEGT. The CDR3 loop reads CASSYGRKETQYF. The CDR3 DNA reads as TGTGCCAGCAGTTACGGTCGGAAAGAGACCCAGTACTTC.

The J gene is TRBJ1-1, the V gene TRBV6-5; 9 bases line up with TRBD1. Losses at the gene ends were 4 bases for V and 1 base for J; bases not matched to a gene: 4. This CDR3 comprises 15 residues. Germline CDR1 MNHEY, CDR2 SVGAGI. The CDR3 is CASSSRQGGNTEAFF. CDR3 sequence (DNA): TGTGCCAGCAGTTCTCGACAGGGGGGGAACACTGAAGCTTTCTTT.

There are a few counts of this clone. This chain joins TRBV7-2 and TRBJ2-2; 9 bases agree with TRBD1. The CDR3 is made up of 16 amino acids. Trimming removed 1 base from V and 3 bases from J; junction bases left unmatched: 3. CDR1 and CDR2 (germline): SGHTA, FQGNSA. The CDR3 bases are TGTGCCAGCAGCTTAGTTGGACAGGGGTACACCGGGGAGCTGTTTTTT. This encodes CASSLVGQGYTGELFF.

CDR3 coding DNA: TGTGCCTGGAGTAGGTTCGGGGGGCCCTTCGGCGGCTACACCTTC. As protein: CAWSRFGGPFGGYTF. The chain employs TRBV30 and TRBJ1-2; D is perhaps TRBD1 (6 bases). In germline, CDR1 is GTSNPN, CDR2 SVGIG (reference sequence). CDR3 length: 15 amino acids. The V gene lost 2 bases and the J gene lost 8 bases, with 21 bases spanning the gap. Using reference TRBV30 and TRBJ1-2 for the parts outside the CDR3, the full variable domain is SQTIHQWPATLVQPVGSPLSLECTVEGTSNPNLYWYRQAAGRGLQLLFYSVGIGQISSEVPQNLSASRPQDRQFILSSKKLLLSDSGFYLCAWSRFGGPFGGYTFGSGTRLTVV.

The chain recombines TRBV7-2 with TRBJ2-7; no definite D call. V lost 1 base and J lost 6, with 7 bases in between. The CDR3 extends over 12 amino acids. The germline V gene has CDR1 SGHTA and CDR2 FQGNSA. The CDR3 reads CASSLEGREQYF. CDR3 nucleotides: TGTGCCAGCAGCTTAGAGGGTCGCGAGCAGTACTTC.

This chain joins TRBV12-5 and TRBJ1-2; unclear D gene. The CDR3 is 14 residues long. CDR1 and CDR2 (germline): LGHNT, FRNRAP. V was cut by 0 bases and J by 1 base, with 6 bases left in between. Written as DNA, the CDR3 is TGTGCTAGTGGTTTGGTACCCCTTAACTATGGCTACACCTTC. Encoded protein: CASGLVPLNYGYTF.

CDR3 protein: CASSRTNYEQYF. The CDR3 bases are TGTGCCAGCAGCCGGACCAACTACGAGCAGTACTTC. The genes are TRBV25-1 and TRBJ2-7, with D hard to call. V was pared by 6 bases and J by 3 bases, with 9 bases between. Per germline, CDR1 MGHDK and CDR2 SYGVNS. The CDR3 is 12 amino acids.

The chain is built from TRBV30 and TRBJ2-1, with 13 nucleotides matching TRBD2. V was pared by 3 bases and J by 6 bases, with 5 bases of the junction left unmatched. Germline lookup yields CDR1 GTSNPN and CDR2 SVGIG (reference sequence). This CDR3 has 15 residues. The CDR3 DNA reads TGTGCCTGGAGGACTCGACTAGCGGGAGGCAATGAGCAGTTCTTC. Encoded protein: CAWRTRLAGGNEQFF.

The chain has TRBV11-2 and TRBJ2-7, with 10 bases fitting TRBD1. CDR1 and CDR2 from the germline V gene are SGHAT and FQNNGV. The J segment lost 1 base and the V segment lost 4 bases, leaving 4 bases of the junction unmatched. The CDR3 totals 15 residues. The CDR3 region is CASSSGGQGSYEQYF. The CDR3 nucleotides are TGTGCCAGCAGCTCAGGGGGACAGGGGTCCTACGAGCAGTACTTC.

The J gene is TRBJ1-5, the V gene TRBV27, with TRBD1 identical over 12 bases. CDR3 size: 19 residues. V shed 1 base and J 4 bases; nucleotides not matched to a gene: 11. Germline-derived CDR1 and CDR2 are MNHEY and SMNVEV (reference sequence). CDR3 loop: CASSLFGPGQGARNQPQHF. The CDR3 DNA follows: TGTGCCAGCAGTTTATTTGGTCCGGGACAGGGGGCAAGGAATCAGCCCCAGCATTTT.

The V and J genes are TRBV18 and TRBJ1-5, with D maybe TRBD1 (5 bases). V was clipped by 3 bases and J by 0 bases, with 12 bases between them. Per germline, CDR1 KGHSH and CDR2 LQKENI. This CDR3 is built from 16 residues. CDR3 region: CASSPGTDNSNQPQHF. In DNA form, the CDR3 reads TGTGCCAGCTCACCCGGGACGGATAATAGCAATCAGCCCCAGCATTTT.

The chain carries TRBV18 and TRBJ1-3, with unresolved D. Germline-derived CDR1 and CDR2 are KGHSH and LQKENI. The length of the CDR3 is 15 residues. The V end was cut by 0 bases, the J end by 6 bases, with 12 bases between. Here the CDR3 DNA reads TGTGCCAGCTCACCACCCAGTCAGGCTTTAAACACCATATATTTT. This codes for CASSPPSQALNTIYF.

V usage is TRBV5-1 and J usage is TRBJ1-1; D remains unclear. The CDR3 sequence is 15 residues long. Germline-derived CDR1 and CDR2 are SGHRS and YFSETQ. The V gene lost 1 base and the J gene lost 3 bases, with 13 bases spanning the gap. The CDR3 DNA sequence: TGCGCCAGCAGCTTGAGTCCCTCCGGGGACACTGAAGCTTTCTTT. It codes for CASSLSPSGDTEAFF.